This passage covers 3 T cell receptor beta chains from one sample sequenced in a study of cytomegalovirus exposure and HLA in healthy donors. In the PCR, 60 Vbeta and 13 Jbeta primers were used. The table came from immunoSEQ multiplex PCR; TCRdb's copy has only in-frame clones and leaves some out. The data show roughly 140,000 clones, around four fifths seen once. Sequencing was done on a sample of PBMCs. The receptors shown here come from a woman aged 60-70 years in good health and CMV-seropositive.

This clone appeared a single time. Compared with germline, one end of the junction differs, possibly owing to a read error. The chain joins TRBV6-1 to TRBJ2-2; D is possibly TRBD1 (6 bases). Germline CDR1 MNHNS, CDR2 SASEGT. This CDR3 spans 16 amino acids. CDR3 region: CASSEVGGSATGELFF. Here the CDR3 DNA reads TGTGCCAGCAGCGAAGTAGGGGGTTCAGCCACCGGGGAGCTGTTTTTT.

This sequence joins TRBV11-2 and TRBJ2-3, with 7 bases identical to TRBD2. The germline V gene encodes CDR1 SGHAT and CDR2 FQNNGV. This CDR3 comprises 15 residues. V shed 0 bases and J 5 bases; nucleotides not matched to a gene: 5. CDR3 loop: CASSLEGGRGDTQYF. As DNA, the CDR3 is TGTGCCAGCAGCTTAGAGGGCGGGAGAGGAGATACGCAGTATTTT. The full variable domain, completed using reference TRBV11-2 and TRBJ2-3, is EAGVAQSPRYKIIEKRQSVAFWCNPISGHATLYWYQQILGQGPKLLIQFQNNGVVDDSQLPKDRFSAERLKGVDSTLKIQPAKLEDSAVYLCASSLEGGRGDTQYFGPGTRLTVL.

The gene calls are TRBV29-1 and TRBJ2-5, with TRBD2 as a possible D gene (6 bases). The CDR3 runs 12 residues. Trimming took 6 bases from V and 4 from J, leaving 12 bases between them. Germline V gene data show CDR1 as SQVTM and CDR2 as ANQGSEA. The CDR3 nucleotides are TGCAGCGTGAGGAGGGGTGGAGAGACCCAGTACTTC. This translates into CSVRRGGETQYF.